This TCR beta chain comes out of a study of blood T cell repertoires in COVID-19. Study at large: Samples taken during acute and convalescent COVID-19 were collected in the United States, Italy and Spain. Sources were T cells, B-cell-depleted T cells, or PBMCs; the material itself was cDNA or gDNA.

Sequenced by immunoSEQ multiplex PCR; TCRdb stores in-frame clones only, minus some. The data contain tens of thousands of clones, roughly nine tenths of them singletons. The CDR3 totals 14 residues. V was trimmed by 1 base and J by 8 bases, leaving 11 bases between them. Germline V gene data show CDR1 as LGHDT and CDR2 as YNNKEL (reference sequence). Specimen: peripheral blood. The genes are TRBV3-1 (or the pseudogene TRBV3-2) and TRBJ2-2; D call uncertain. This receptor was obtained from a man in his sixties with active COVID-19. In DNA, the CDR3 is TGTGCCAGCAGCCAAGCCCTAGGAGCGGGGGAGCTGTTTTTT. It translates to CASSQALGAGELFF.